The next 28 T cell receptor beta chains were all read from a single sample in a study of graft-versus-host responses after intestinal transplantation. The data were produced by immunoSEQ multiplex PCR, yet TCRdb's version contains in-frame clones alone and is incomplete. The sample yields about 120,000 clones, 75% to 95% seen once. Antigens for these TCRs are unknown. Here the sequenced sample was unstimulated CD4+ T cells sorted from spleen or lymph node cells, taken before intestinal transplant. The receptors shown here come from a human donor who received an intestinal transplant.

This clone has a single count. The chain employs TRBV7-3 and TRBJ2-5, with 12 nucleotides matching TRBD2. The germline V gene encodes CDR1 SGHTA and CDR2 FQGTGA. The CDR3 consists of 18 residues. After removal of 1 base from V and 3 bases from J, the junction contained 9 bases not matched to a gene. The CDR3 bases are TGTGCCAGCAGCTTAAAAAGGCCTAGCGGGAGGGTAAAAGAGACCCAGTACTTC. Its translation is CASSLKRPSGRVKETQYF. The variable domain in full, with the rest retrieved from reference TRBV7-3 and TRBJ2-5, is GAGVSQTPSNKVTEKGKYVELRCDPISGHTALYWYRQSLGQGPEFLIYFQGTGAADDSGLPNDRFFAVRPEGSVSTLKIQRTERGDSAVYLCASSLKRPSGRVKETQYFGPGTRLLVL.

The chain employs TRBV7-2 and TRBJ1-4; 7 bases align to TRBD1. The CDR3 loop spans 15 amino acids. Germline V gene lookup returns CDR1 SGHTA and CDR2 FQGNSA. The trim removed 5 bases at V and 7 bases at J, leaving 10 bases unmatched. The DNA for the CDR3 is TGTGCCAGCAGCCCGGCCGGGACAGCGGGTGAAAAACTGTTTTTT. It is translated as CASSPAGTAGEKLFF.

This clone has just one count. J is TRBJ2-4 and V is TRBV5-1; D remains unclear. The germline V gene has CDR1 SGHRS and CDR2 YFSETQ. Trimming cost V 0 bases and J 2 bases, with 6 bases left between them. The CDR3 has 14 residues. The CDR3 region is CASSLASSKNIQYF. The DNA of the CDR3 is TGCGCCAGCAGCTTGGCGAGCTCCAAAAACATTCAGTACTTC.

The J gene is TRBJ2-1, the V gene TRBV5-4; 7 bases fit TRBD2. In germline, CDR1 is SGHNT, CDR2 YYREEE (reference sequence). J gave up 3 bases and V 1 base, and 7 bases lay outside the gene matches. This CDR3 spans 16 amino acids. The chain's CDR3 is CASSLSGLVFYNEQFF. As DNA, the CDR3 is TGTGCCAGCAGCTTGAGTGGACTAGTGTTCTACAATGAGCAGTTCTTC. Supplemented by reference TRBV5-4 and TRBJ2-1, the full variable domain reads ETGVTQSPTHLIKTRGQQVTLRCSSQSGHNTVSWYQQALGQGPQFIFQYYREEENGRGNFPPRFSGLQFPNYSSELNVNALELDDSALYLCASSLSGLVFYNEQFFGPGTRLTVL.

The chain uses TRBV5-1 and TRBJ1-6, with D unclear. Trimming removed 0 bases from V and 9 bases from J, with 13 bases in between. Germline CDR1 is SGHRS and CDR2 is YFSETQ. The CDR3 covers 15 residues. The CDR3 DNA reads as TGCGCCAGCAGCTTGGCGGTAACGCCAATTTCACCCCTCCACTTT. Amino acid sequence: CASSLAVTPISPLHF.

The chain has TRBV28 and TRBJ2-3; 9 positions match TRBD1. CDR1 is MDHEN and CDR2 is SYDVKM in the germline V gene. J gave up 2 bases and V 5 bases, and 8 bases lay outside the gene matches. The CDR3 has 16 amino acids. The CDR3: CASSIGQGRSTDTQYF. The CDR3 DNA reads TGTGCCAGCAGTATCGGACAGGGGAGATCCACAGATACGCAGTATTTT.

The chain is built from TRBV9 and TRBJ2-7; a weak D match, TRBD2 (7 bases). The CDR3 spans 12 residues. Per the germline V gene, CDR1 is SGDLS and CDR2 is YYNGEE. CDR3 bases: TGTGGTGGGGGGGGACAACCCTACGAGCAGTACTTC. This gives the protein CGGGGQPYEQYF.

The chain employs TRBV2 and TRBJ2-1; D is perhaps TRBD2 (6 bases). Deletions cut 4 bases from V and 6 bases from J, with 16 bases between. This CDR3 has 15 amino acids. Germline CDR1 and CDR2: SNHLY and FYNNEI. This CDR3 is CASSVEGGVRNEQFF. DNA of the CDR3: TGTGCCAGCAGTGTCGAGGGAGGCGTGCGCAATGAGCAGTTCTTC.

Note on this clone: At the DNA level, this CDR3 is encoded by other sequences in the same sample as well. This chain joins TRBV5-1 and TRBJ2-7, with 7 bases fitting TRBD2. Germline loops: CDR1 SGHRS, CDR2 YFSETQ. With V trimmed by 0 bases and J by 3 bases, 3 bases remained unmatched. The CDR3 length is 14 residues. CDR3 protein: CASSLAGGNYEQYF. CDR3 in DNA: TGCGCCAGCAGCTTGGCGGGGGGAAACTACGAGCAGTACTTC.

The chain links TRBV9 to TRBJ1-5; no definite D call. Per germline, CDR1 SGDLS and CDR2 YYNGEE. With 0 bases removed from V and 0 bases from J, the gap between germline ends came to 7 bases. The CDR3 loop spans 15 amino acids. This CDR3 reads CASSVGPDSNQPQHF. Written as DNA, the CDR3 is TGTGCCAGCAGCGTAGGGCCAGATAGCAATCAGCCCCAGCATTTT.

J is TRBJ2-5 and V is TRBV12-5, with TRBD2 matching over 8 bases. The CDR3 is 19 amino acids. J lost 1 base, V lost 2 bases, and 15 bases had no gene match. Germline values: CDR1 LGHNT, CDR2 FRNRAP. The CDR3: CASGLSPFPRGGRQETQYF. The CDR3 DNA follows: TGTGCTAGTGGTTTGTCCCCCTTTCCTCGGGGGGGCCGCCAAGAGACCCAGTACTTC.

This clone occurred once. The J gene is TRBJ2-3, the V gene TRBV2; 8 bases align to TRBD2. The trim removed 8 bases at V and 6 bases at J, leaving 16 bases unmatched. This CDR3 is 16 amino acids long. Germline CDR1 is SNHLY and CDR2 is FYNNEI. CDR3 coding DNA: TGTGCCAGCGACTCCCTAAGCGGGAGAAGAGCGGATACGCAGTATTTT. Translated, it gives CASDSLSGRRADTQYF.

V usage is TRBV28 and J usage is TRBJ1-1, with a tentative D call TRBD1 (6 bases). The CDR3 sequence is 12 residues long. CDR1 and CDR2 (germline): MDHEN, SYDVKM. V gave up 6 bases and J gave up 3 bases, with 8 bases separating them. The CDR3 sequence: CASRSGDTEAFF. CDR3 in DNA: TGTGCCAGCAGGTCAGGGGACACTGAAGCTTTCTTT.

Here the CDR3 reads CASSLAELASGTHYEQYF. The CDR3 DNA reads TGTGCCAGCAGCTTAGCGGAACTAGCGAGTGGTACCCACTACGAGCAGTACTTC. The rearrangement joins TRBV7-9 to TRBJ2-7, with 7 bases matching TRBD2. The trim removed 0 bases at V and 3 bases at J, leaving 14 bases unmatched. Germline V gives CDR1 SEHNR, CDR2 FQNEAQ (reference sequence). CDR3 size: 18 residues.

This clone has a single count. The CDR3 nucleotides are TGCAGCGTCCGGCTAGCGGGAGTTAGGTCCTACAATGAGCAGTTCTTC. Protein: CSVRLAGVRSYNEQFF. V and J are TRBV29-1 and TRBJ2-1, with 10 nucleotides matching TRBD2. Trimming at V came to 6 bases and at J to 1 base, leaving 9 bases not matched to a gene. Germline-derived CDR1 and CDR2 are SQVTM and ANQGSEA. The CDR3 is made up of 16 amino acids.

The rearrangement uses TRBV4-3 and TRBJ2-2; 16 nucleotides align to TRBD2. Germline V CDR1 and CDR2: LGHNA, YSLEER. With V trimmed by 0 bases and J by 4 bases, 11 bases remained unmatched. The CDR3 is 21 residues long. CDR3 sequence (DNA): TGCGCCAGCAGCCAAGAGATCCCGGGACTAGCGGGGGGGCCCCCCACCGGGGAGCTGTTTTTT. It encodes CASSQEIPGLAGGPPTGELFF.

The J gene is TRBJ2-5, the V gene TRBV5-4, with D perhaps matching TRBD2 (6 bases). Germline V gene lookup returns CDR1 SGHNT and CDR2 YYREEE (reference sequence). The CDR3 covers 15 residues. The V and J ends lost 0 bases and 4 bases respectively, with 13 bases between them. The chain's CDR3 is CASSLGIGGRETQYF. The CDR3 DNA is TGTGCCAGCAGCTTGGGAATCGGAGGGAGAGAGACCCAGTACTTC.

V usage is TRBV4-1 and J usage is TRBJ1-6; D possibly corresponds to TRBD1 (6 bases). There are 14 residues in the CDR3. Germline values: CDR1 MGHRA, CDR2 YSYEKL. V gave up 3 bases and J gave up 4 bases, with 7 bases separating them. CDR3 amino acids: CASSQGQYNSPLHF. Written as DNA, the CDR3 is TGCGCCAGCAGCCAGGGACAATATAATTCACCCCTCCACTTT.

This clone was found a few times. The rearrangement uses TRBV19 and TRBJ1-5; 7 bases line up with TRBD1. The germline V gene has CDR1 LNHDA and CDR2 SQIVND (reference sequence). The CDR3 extends over 17 amino acids. V gave up 9 bases and J gave up 0 bases; unmatched junction bases: 14. CDR3 region: CASGPRDRHYSNQPQHF. CDR3 in DNA: TGTGCCAGCGGGCCCCGGGACAGACATTATAGCAATCAGCCCCAGCATTTT.

This chain uses TRBV5-1 with TRBJ1-3, with a tentative D call TRBD1 (6 bases). Germline V gene lookup returns CDR1 SGHRS and CDR2 YFSETQ. This CDR3 has 14 amino acids. The ends were cut back, 0 bases at V and 4 bases at J, with 8 bases in the middle. DNA for the CDR3: TGCGCCAGCAGCTTGGATGGGGGCGGAAACACCATATATTTT. It translates to CASSLDGGGNTIYF. The whole variable domain, remainder taken from reference TRBV5-1 and TRBJ1-3, is KAGVTQTPRYLIKTRGQQVTLSCSPISGHRSVSWYQQTPGQGLQFLFEYFSETQRNKGNFPGRFSGRQFSNSRSEMNVSTLELGDSALYLCASSLDGGGNTIYFGEGSWLTVV.

This rearrangement joins TRBV27 to TRBJ2-7; 11 nucleotides match TRBD2. After removal of 5 bases from V and 2 bases from J, the junction contained 2 bases not matched to a gene. The germline V gene encodes CDR1 MNHEY and CDR2 SMNVEV (reference sequence). The CDR3 has 14 amino acids. CDR3 nucleotide sequence: TGTGCCAGCAGTCCGACTAGCGGGACCTACGAGCAGTACTTC. Translation gives CASSPTSGTYEQYF.

This clone was recorded a few times. The chain links TRBV28 to TRBJ1-1, with TRBD1 identical over 9 bases. Looked up from germline, CDR1 is MDHEN and CDR2 is SYDVKM. Trimming removed 5 bases from V and 1 base from J; junction bases left unmatched: 2. The CDR3 totals 14 residues. CDR3 sequence: CASSLTGGNTEAFF. CDR3 bases: TGTGCCAGCAGTCTGACAGGGGGGAACACTGAAGCTTTCTTT.

The rearrangement joins TRBV18 to TRBJ1-6; TRBD1 is a possible D gene (5 bases). V was shortened by 6 bases and J by 8 bases, with 14 bases between the two germline ends. The germline gives CDR1 KGHSH, CDR2 LQKENI. The CDR3 is 14 amino acids. The CDR3 sequence is CASSQGPKDSPLHF. As DNA, the CDR3 is TGTGCCAGCTCCCAGGGCCCTAAGGATTCACCCCTCCACTTT.

The CDR3 protein is CASSAGQTFFGYTF. CDR3 nucleotides: TGTGCCAGCAGCGCGGGACAGACCTTTTTTGGCTACACCTTC. The gene calls are TRBV9 and TRBJ1-2, with TRBD1 identical over 7 bases. CDR1 and CDR2 (germline): SGDLS, YYNGEE. The CDR3 consists of 14 residues. Trimming removed 3 bases from V and 7 bases from J; junction bases left unmatched: 9.

The CDR3 DNA reads TGTGCCAGCAGCGTAGGGCAGGGCGTTAATTACGAGCAGTACTTC. It encodes CASSVGQGVNYEQYF. The chain couples TRBV9 to TRBJ2-7; possible D gene TRBD1, 5 bases. The CDR3 sequence is 15 residues long. V was pared by 0 bases and J by 4 bases, with 14 bases between. CDR1 is SGDLS and CDR2 is YYNGEE in the germline V gene.

The chain joins TRBV2 to TRBJ1-6, with 12 bases identical to TRBD1. Unmatched junction bases numbered 0, after V lost 0 bases and J lost 9 bases. The CDR3 loop spans 15 amino acids. Germline CDR1 SNHLY, CDR2 FYNNEI. The CDR3: CASSEAGQGASPLHF. The CDR3 DNA is TGTGCCAGCAGTGAAGCGGGACAGGGGGCTTCACCCCTCCACTTT.

This chain uses TRBV27 with TRBJ2-3; perhaps TRBD1 as D (5 bases). CDR1 and CDR2 (germline): MNHEY, SMNVEV (reference sequence). The CDR3 has 14 amino acids. With 2 bases removed from V and 3 bases from J, the gap between germline ends came to 9 bases. CDR3 in DNA: TGTGCCAGCAGTTTACAGGGTCGGACAGATACGCAGTATTTT. It codes for CASSLQGRTDTQYF.

The chain is built from TRBV27 and TRBJ2-7, with 10 positions matching TRBD1. The germline CDR1 and CDR2 sequences are MNHEY and SMNVEV (reference sequence). V lost 5 bases and J lost 5; bases outside the gene matches: 9. The CDR3 covers 15 residues. CDR3: CASSRVDRGRNEQYF. The CDR3 DNA reads TGTGCCAGCAGTAGGGTAGACAGGGGGCGAAACGAGCAGTACTTC.